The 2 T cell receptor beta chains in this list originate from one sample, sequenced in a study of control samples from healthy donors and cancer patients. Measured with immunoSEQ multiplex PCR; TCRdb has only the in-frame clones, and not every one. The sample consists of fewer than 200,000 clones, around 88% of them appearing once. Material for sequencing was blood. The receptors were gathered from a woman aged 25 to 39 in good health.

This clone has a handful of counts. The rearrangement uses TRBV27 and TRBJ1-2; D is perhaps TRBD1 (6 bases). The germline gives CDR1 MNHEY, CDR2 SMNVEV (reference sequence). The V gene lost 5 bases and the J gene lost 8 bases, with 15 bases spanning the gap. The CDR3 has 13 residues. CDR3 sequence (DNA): TGTGCCAGCAGTCCGGGGGGGGCGCGGGGCTACACCTTC. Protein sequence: CASSPGGARGYTF.

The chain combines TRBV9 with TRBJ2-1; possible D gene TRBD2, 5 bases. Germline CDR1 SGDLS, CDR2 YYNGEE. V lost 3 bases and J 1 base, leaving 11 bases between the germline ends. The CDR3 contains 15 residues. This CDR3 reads CASSERERSYNEQFF. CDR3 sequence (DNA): TGTGCCAGCAGCGAGAGAGAGCGGTCCTACAATGAGCAGTTCTTC. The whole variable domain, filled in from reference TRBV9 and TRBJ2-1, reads DSGVTQTPKHLITATGQRVTLRCSPRSGDLSVYWYQQSLDQGLQFLIQYYNGEERAKGNILERFSAQQFPDLHSELNLSSLELGDSALYFCASSERERSYNEQFFGPGTRLTVL.